These T cell receptor beta chains were read from a single sample in a study of cytomegalovirus exposure and HLA in healthy donors. Clones were sequenced by immunoSEQ multiplex PCR, and TCRdb holds only the in-frame ones, with some missing. The sample has under 200,000 clones; 85% to 90% are singletons. Sequencing was performed on PBMCs. The origin of the receptors is a man younger than 35 in good health and CMV-seropositive. CDR3s include the opening cysteine and the closing phenylalanine or tryptophan. Each record gives: J gene, V gene, D gene, clone size, CDR3 protein, CDR3 DNA. D genes are given only for firm matches. Clone size is given for some rows only: seen once, a few or many times, or a class if the clone is expanded.

TRBJ1-4,TRBV7-9,TRBD1,once,CASSSLDREKEKLFF,TGTGCCAGCAGCTCTTTGGACAGGGAGAAGGAAAAACTGTTTTTT
TRBJ2-2,TRBV6-4,NA,NA,CASSLNRNTGELFF,TGTGCCAGCAGCTTAAATCGGAACACCGGGGAGCTGTTTTTT
TRBJ2-7,TRBV28,NA,NA,CASRERNYEQYF,TGTGCCAGCAGAGAGAGAAACTACGAGCAGTACTTC
TRBJ1-1,TRBV27,TRBD1,NA,CASTINRGLNTEAFF,TGTGCCAGCACTATTAACAGGGGGCTGAACACTGAAGCTTTCTTT
TRBJ2-7,TRBV21-1,NA,NA,CASSKGSMSEEQYF,TGTGCCAGCAGCAAAGGAAGCATGAGCGAAGAGCAGTACTTC
TRBJ2-5,TRBV4-2,TRBD2,once,CASSQGGRAPGIETQYF,TGTGCCAGCAGCCAAGGAGGGAGGGCCCCGGGGATCGAGACCCAGTACTTC
TRBJ2-7,TRBV28,TRBD2,NA,CASRPAGASYEQYF,TGTGCCAGCAGACCAGCGGGAGCCTCCTACGAGCAGTACTTC
TRBJ2-3,TRBV5-4,TRBD1,NA,CASSLETGPSTDTQYF,TGTGCCAGCAGCTTGGAGACAGGGCCGAGTACAGATACGCAGTATTTT
TRBJ1-2,TRBV18,NA,NA,CASSPPAGDYGYTF,TGTGCCAGCTCACCACCGGCGGGGGACTATGGCTACACCTTC
TRBJ2-7,TRBV7-7,TRBD2,NA,CASSPSGRNPYEQYF,TGTGCTAGCAGTCCTAGCGGGAGGAACCCCTACGAGCAGTACTTC
TRBJ2-7,TRBV27,TRBD1,NA,CASSAVWGTGQGRAYEQYF,TGTGCCAGCAGTGCCGTATGGGGAACCGGACAGGGGCGCGCCTACGAGCAGTACTTC
TRBJ1-2,TRBV18,TRBD1,NA,CASSTTGGSYGYTF,TGTGCCAGCTCAACGACAGGGGGATCCTATGGCTACACCTTC
TRBJ2-3,TRBV4-1,NA,NA,CASSQGDRYTDTQYF,TGCGCCAGCAGCCAAGGTGACAGATACACAGATACGCAGTATTTT
TRBJ2-4,TRBV29-1,NA,NA,CSVEVGQTVAKNIQYF,TGCAGCGTTGAGGTGGGACAAACCGTAGCCAAAAACATTCAGTACTTC
TRBJ2-5,TRBV10-2,NA,NA,CASSDTRGQETQYF,TGCGCCAGCAGTGATACCAGGGGCCAAGAGACCCAGTACTTC
TRBJ1-1,TRBV28,NA,NA,CASSLGGATNTEAFF,TGTGCCAGCAGTTTAGGGGGGGCTACGAACACTGAAGCTTTCTTT
TRBJ2-2,TRBV5-1,TRBD2,NA,CASYMQLADGELFF,TGCGCCAGCTATATGCAACTAGCGGACGGGGAGCTGTTTTTT
TRBJ1-4,TRBV29-1,NA,NA,CSVRQDAHEKLFF,TGCAGCGTGAGACAGGATGCGCATGAAAAACTGTTTTTT